This T cell receptor beta chain was recorded in a study of blood T cell repertoires in COVID-19. Study context: Collection of acute and convalescent COVID-19 samples took place in the United States, Italy and Spain.

The authors' processing: It was from reference gene primer amplification that nucleated cell counts were estimated. TCRdb's copy holds only in-frame clones and misses some; the assay was immunoSEQ multiplex PCR. V and J calls and clone size follow that table, whereas D and trimming were derived from the DNA. The sample records fewer than 500,000 clones, around 90% being singletons. Participants, 18 to 89 years old, spanned some 23 US areas. The specimen was PBMCs or T cells enriched from blood (not recorded which). The clonotype comes from a woman under 30 who had recovered from COVID-19.

The CDR3 region has the DNA TGTGCCAGCAGCCCGGGACACACAAGAGAAGCTTTCTTT. This encodes CASSPGHTREAFF. The rearrangement joins TRBV6-4 to TRBJ1-1; D may be TRBD1 (6 bases). The length of the CDR3 is 13 residues. The V and J ends lost 6 bases and 8 bases respectively, with 16 bases between them. Germline values: CDR1 MRHNA, CDR2 SNTAGT.